This T cell receptor (beta chain) was profiled in a study of chemoradiotherapy in HPV16-positive cancers. This CDR3 has 16 residues. The junction had 6 bases not matched to a gene; V was cut back by 0 bases and J by 4 bases. Germline loops: CDR1 MNHEY, CDR2 SVGAGI. Over chemoradiotherapy, repertoires were sampled more than once. Profiled with immunoSEQ multiplex PCR; TCRdb holds only in-frame clones, not every one. The profile shows about 5,200 clones, around nine tenths of them singletons. V and J are TRBV6-5 and TRBJ2-7; 10 bases match TRBD2. This clonotype was obtained from a human donor with HPV-associated anogenital cancer. This specimen consisted of blood, obtained from a patient who underwent chemoradiotherapy. The CDR3 sequence: CASSYSASGSRYEQYF. The DNA of the CDR3 is TGTGCCAGCAGTTACTCGGCTAGCGGGAGCAGGTACGAGCAGTACTTC.